Shown below are 8 T cell receptor beta chains from a single sample sequenced in a study of cytomegalovirus exposure and HLA in healthy donors. PCR amplification relied on 60 Vbeta primers (plus 13 Jbeta primers). Some clones are missing from TCRdb's copy, which holds only in-frame ones; the method was immunoSEQ multiplex PCR. Among around 140,000 clones listed, over 60% were seen once. The sequencing sample was made of PBMCs. The receptors were sampled from a woman aged 18-35 years in good health and CMV-seronegative.

V and J are TRBV27 and TRBJ2-1, with 8 bases matching TRBD2. V shed 2 bases and J 4 bases; nucleotides not matched to a gene: 4. The CDR3 is made up of 15 amino acids. Germline CDR1 and CDR2: MNHEY and SMNVEV (reference sequence). The CDR3 sequence is CASSLTASGYNEQFF. CDR3 nucleotide sequence: TGTGCCAGCAGTTTAACGGCTAGCGGGTACAATGAGCAGTTCTTC.

This chain uses TRBV19 with TRBJ1-5; TRBD1 matches at 7 bases. Germline V CDR1 and CDR2: LNHDA, SQIVND (reference sequence). The CDR3 runs 13 residues. The trim removed 11 bases at V and 0 bases at J, leaving 4 bases unmatched. The CDR3 is CASQGNSNQPQHF. The CDR3 coding sequence is TGTGCCTCACAGGGGAATAGCAATCAGCCCCAGCATTTT.

With respect to this clone: Its ends do not fully match the called genes, so a read error is possible. This same CDR3 is encoded by further DNA sequences in the sample. The chain combines TRBV10-1 with TRBJ1-1; possibly TRBD1 for D (5 bases). The CDR3 length is 13 residues. In germline, CDR1 is WNHNN, CDR2 SYGVQD (reference sequence). Written as DNA, the CDR3 is TGCGCCAGCAGTGAGTCCGGGGGAACTGAGGCTTTCTTT. Its translation is CASSESGGTEAFF.

The rearrangement links TRBV4-1 to TRBJ1-2; 8 nucleotides align to TRBD1. This CDR3 has 15 amino acids. The J segment lost 6 bases and the V segment lost 1 base, leaving 7 bases of the junction unmatched. Germline V gives CDR1 MGHRA, CDR2 YSYEKL. CDR3 bases: TGCGCCAGCAGCCAAGGCCCAGGGGGCTTGAATGGCTACACCTTC. Its protein is CASSQGPGGLNGYTF.

The chain carries TRBV27 and TRBJ1-6; 7 bases line up with TRBD1. The CDR3 runs to 15 residues. Looked up from germline, CDR1 is MNHEY and CDR2 is SMNVEV (reference sequence). J lost 5 bases, V lost 4 bases, and 5 bases had no gene match. The CDR3 region is CASSSRGSNNSPLHF. CDR3 DNA: TGTGCCAGCAGTTCCAGGGGGTCTAATAATTCACCCCTCCACTTT.

V usage is TRBV5-3 and J usage is TRBJ2-7; TRBD1 matches at 8 bases. TRBV5-3 is treated as an ORF (open reading frame) with a function not yet certain. Trimming removed 7 bases from V and 6 bases from J; junction bases left unmatched: 15. The CDR3 has 15 residues. The CDR3 bases are TGTGCCAGAGAAACAGGGGGTGGGATCCTGGGCGAGCAGTACTTC. The encoded protein is CARETGGGILGEQYF.

V gene TRBV7-3 combines with J gene TRBJ1-5; D might be TRBD1 (5 bases). Per germline, CDR1 SGHTA and CDR2 FQGTGA. V was pared by 2 bases and J by 4 bases, with 15 bases between. This CDR3 spans 16 amino acids. This CDR3 reads CASSLGGDPRNQPQHF. CDR3 coding DNA: TGTGCCAGCAGCTTAGGGGGGGATCCGCGGAATCAGCCCCAGCATTTT.

The rearrangement uses TRBV7-9 and TRBJ1-2; a possible D gene is TRBD1 (5 bases). This CDR3 is built from 14 residues. Germline-derived CDR1 and CDR2 are SEHNR and FQNEAQ (reference sequence). V was shortened by 5 bases and J by 7 bases, with 17 bases between the two germline ends. The DNA for the CDR3 is TGTGCCAGCAGCCGCCGGGAGGGGATTGCTGGCTACACCTTC. This sequence encodes CASSRREGIAGYTF.